The present T cell receptor (beta chain) was sequenced within a study of CD8 T cells in Susac syndrome. J lost 8 bases, V lost 6 bases, and 8 bases had no gene match. There are 14 residues in the CDR3. CDR1 is KGHSH and CDR2 is LQKENI in the germline V gene. cDNA came from approximately 0.5 to 1 ug RNA primed by random hexamers. Each CDR3 protein is one row after TCRdb ran MiXCR on the immunoSEQ multiplex PCR reads. The table has some 260,000 distinct CDR3 sequences, 93% seen once; the top ten hold approximately 0.07%. The chain joins TRBV18 to TRBJ1-4, with 8 bases lining up with TRBD1. Source material: CD4+ T cells from PBMCs. The clonotype comes from a human donor with multiple sclerosis. In nucleotides, the CDR3 is TGTGCCAGCTCCCCAGGGGGCGCGGAGGAAAAACTGTTTTTT. It is translated as CASSPGGAEEKLFF.